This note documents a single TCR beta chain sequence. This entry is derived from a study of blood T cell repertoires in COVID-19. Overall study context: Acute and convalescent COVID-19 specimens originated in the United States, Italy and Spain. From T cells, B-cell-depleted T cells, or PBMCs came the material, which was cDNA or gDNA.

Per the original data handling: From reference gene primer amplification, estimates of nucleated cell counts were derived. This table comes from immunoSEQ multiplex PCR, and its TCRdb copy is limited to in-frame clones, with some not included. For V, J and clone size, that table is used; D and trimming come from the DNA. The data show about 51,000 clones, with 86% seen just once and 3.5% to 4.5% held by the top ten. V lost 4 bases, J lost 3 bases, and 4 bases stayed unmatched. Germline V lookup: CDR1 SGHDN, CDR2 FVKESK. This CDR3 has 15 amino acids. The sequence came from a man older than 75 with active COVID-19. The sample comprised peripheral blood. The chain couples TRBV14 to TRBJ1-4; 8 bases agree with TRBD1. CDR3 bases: TGTGCCAGCAGCCCCTTGGACAGGGCTAATGAAAAACTGTTTTTT. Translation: CASSPLDRANEKLFF. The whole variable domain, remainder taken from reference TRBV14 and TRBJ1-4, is EAGVTQFPSHSVIEKGQTVTLRCDPISGHDNLYWYRRVMGKEIKFLLHFVKESKQDESGMPNNRFLAERTGGTYSTLKVQPAELEDSGVYFCASSPLDRANEKLFFGSGTQLSVL.